This is a list of T cell receptor beta chains from one sample in a study of regulatory T cells in long-lasting Graves disease. TCRdb independently ran MiXCR on the multiplex PCR reads; one entry per CDR3 protein. The sample has 700,000 or so distinct CDR3 sequences; 30% are singletons. Sequences were derived from peripheral blood mononuclear cells (PBMCs), sampled when the disease was refractory, from a patient treated with antithyroid drugs. These receptors were taken from a female donor with Graves disease. CDR3s include the opening cysteine and the closing phenylalanine or tryptophan. The order of the fields is J gene, clone size, D gene, V gene, CDR3 protein, CDR3 DNA. A D gene is named only where the DNA matches it firmly. Not all rows give a size; the values are once, few, many and, for expanded clones, a class.

TRBJ1-3 . . TRBV6-1 CASRGGQGNTIYF TGTGCCAGCAGGGGAGGGCAGGGAAACACCATATATTTT
TRBJ1-2 . . TRBV19 CASSITRADYGYTF TGTGCCAGTAGTATCACTAGGGCGGACTATGGCTACACCTTC
TRBJ1-5 few . TRBV6-1 CASSEALTPGQPQHF TGTGCCAGCAGTGAAGCATTGACGCCCGGTCAGCCCCAGCATTTT
TRBJ1-2 many . TRBV28 CASSFIGVYGYTF TGTGCCAGCAGTTTTATAGGGGTCTATGGCTACACCTTC
TRBJ1-1 . TRBD1 TRBV5-1 CASSLVGTGGFTEAFF TGCGCCAGCAGCTTGGTGGGGACAGGGGGCTTCACTGAAGCTTTCTTT
TRBJ1-4 few TRBD1 TRBV7-9 CASSLDGQEVGKLFF TGTGCCAGCAGCTTAGACGGACAGGAGGTCGGAAAACTGTTTTTT
TRBJ2-7 . . TRBV6-1 CASSPGQLAYEQYF TGTGCCAGCAGCCCCGGGCAGCTAGCCTACGAGCAGTACTTC
TRBJ1-2 . TRBD1 TRBV30 CAWMTGEGGYTF TGTGCCTGGATGACAGGGGAAGGTGGCTACACCTTC
TRBJ1-5 . TRBD1 TRBV27 CASSSLSGDREDQPQHF TGTGCCAGCAGTTCTCTATCAGGGGACAGGGAGGATCAGCCCCAGCATTTT
TRBJ2-2 . . TRBV30 CAWSVGGPNTGELFF TGTGCCTGGAGTGTGGGGGGCCCGAACACCGGGGAGCTGTTTTTT
TRBJ1-2 many . TRBV12-3/TRBV12-4 CASSLRRAVIYGYTF TGTGCCAGCAGTTTACGGAGGGCCGTGATCTATGGCTACACCTTC
TRBJ1-1 few . TRBV30 CASKGQPPGTEAFF TGTGCCTCCAAAGGACAGCCTCCGGGGACTGAAGCTTTCTTT
TRBJ1-4 . . TRBV28 CASSSEPEKLFF TGTGCCAGCAGTTCAGAGCCTGAAAAACTGTTTTTT
TRBJ1-5 many . TRBV12-3/TRBV12-4 CASNEGAQSNQPQHF TGTGCCAGCAATGAAGGGGCCCAAAGCAATCAGCCCCAGCATTTT
TRBJ2-1 few . TRBV3-1 CASSQAGSRRVNEQFF TGTGCCAGCAGCCAAGCCGGGTCCCGAAGGGTCAATGAGCAGTTCTTC
TRBJ2-2 . . TRBV9 CASSVGLLANTGELFF TGTGCCAGCAGCGTAGGACTCCTCGCGAACACCGGGGAGCTGTTTTTT
TRBJ2-7 once TRBD1 TRBV12-5 CASGLVVGDRGYEQYF TGTGCTAGTGGTTTAGTGGTAGGGGACAGGGGCTACGAGCAGTACTTC
TRBJ2-5 . . TRBV6-5 CASSYSLGRETQYF TGTGCCAGCAGTTACTCACTAGGGCGGGAGACCCAGTACTTC
TRBJ2-5 . . TRBV27 CASSLSRSGGGSETQYF TGTGCCAGCAGTTTATCGCGGTCTGGAGGGGGCTCGGAGACCCAGTACTTC
TRBJ1-6 . . TRBV30 CAWSESGPNSPLHF TGTGCCTGGAGTGAATCGGGTCCAAATTCACCCCTCCACTTT
TRBJ1-6 . . TRBV20-1 CSASDGASSPLHF TGCAGTGCTAGTGATGGGGCGAGTTCACCCCTCCACTTT
TRBJ1-5 few TRBD1 TRBV2 CASSEGQGAAQPQHF TGTGCCAGCAGTGAGGGACAGGGGGCGGCTCAGCCCCAGCATTTT
TRBJ2-2 . TRBD1 TRBV5-1 CASSSGQGITGELFF TGCGCCAGCAGCTCCGGACAGGGGATAACCGGGGAGCTGTTTTTT
TRBJ1-5 . TRBD1 TRBV19 CASSIEAGGGNQPQHF TGTGCCAGTAGTATAGAGGCAGGGGGAGGGAATCAGCCCCAGCATTTT
TRBJ2-3 . TRBD2 TRBV10-3 CAIRLAGVSTDTQYF TGTGCCATCAGGTTAGCGGGAGTGAGCACAGATACGCAGTATTTT
TRBJ1-4 few TRBD1 TRBV2 CASSRRQGPTNEKLFF TGTGCCAGCAGTCGTCGACAGGGCCCAACTAATGAAAAACTGTTTTTT
TRBJ2-6 few TRBD1 TRBV10-3 CAIRGTGTGANVLTF TGTGCCATCAGGGGGACAGGGACTGGGGCCAACGTCCTGACTTTC
TRBJ2-2 few . TRBV7-3 CASSPRVIGELFF TGTGCCAGCAGCCCTAGGGTTATCGGGGAGCTGTTTTTT
TRBJ2-7 . TRBD1 TRBV28 CASSTSQGAYEQYF TGTGCCAGCAGTACCAGCCAGGGGGCCTACGAGCAGTACTTC
TRBJ1-1 . . TRBV7-9 CASSLEGEGTGTEAFF TGTGCCAGCAGCTTAGAGGGGGAGGGCACGGGGACTGAAGCTTTCTTT
TRBJ2-4 . . TRBV12-3/TRBV12-4 CASSPSGSFNIQYF TGTGCCAGCAGCCCTAGTGGGAGTTTTAACATTCAGTACTTC
TRBJ1-3 . . TRBV12-3/TRBV12-4 CASSFRGDTIYF TGTGCCAGCAGTTTCAGAGGGGACACCATATATTTT
TRBJ2-6 many . TRBV10-3 CASRGGSGANVLTF TGTGCCTCCAGAGGGGGTTCTGGGGCCAACGTCCTGACTTTC
TRBJ1-3 . . TRBV28 CASSLRGVGSGNTIYF TGTGCCAGCAGTCTGCGAGGGGTCGGCTCTGGAAACACCATATATTTT
TRBJ2-1 . . TRBV14 CASSPEGEGSYNEQFF TGTGCCAGCAGCCCCGAGGGGGAGGGCTCCTACAATGAGCAGTTCTTC
TRBJ2-3 . TRBD2 TRBV20-1 CSARRLAGGGDTQYF TGCAGTGCTAGAAGACTAGCGGGAGGAGGAGATACGCAGTATTTT
TRBJ2-5 . TRBD2 TRBV29-1 CSVEGGLAGVVETQYF TGCAGCGTTGAAGGGGGACTAGCGGGAGTCGTGGAGACCCAGTACTTC
TRBJ1-1 many . TRBV2 CASRSSLAQPEAFF TGTGCCAGCAGGTCATCATTGGCCCAGCCTGAAGCTTTCTTT
TRBJ1-2 . . TRBV9 CASSNSAGIGGYTF TGTGCCAGCAGCAACTCCGCAGGGATAGGCGGCTACACCTTC
TRBJ2-7 many . TRBV12-3/TRBV12-4 CASSSKGSTYEQYF TGTGCCAGCAGCTCCAAGGGGTCAACCTACGAGCAGTACTTC